Here is one TCR beta chain with its context. Its antigen is unknown. No qualities accompany the bases; no much larger clone lies one base away. The source of the sample is a study of T cells in Graves' hyperthyroidism and ophthalmopathy (dated by TCRdb to between 2017 and 2020). Background on the whole study: Peripheral blood was collected at initial diagnosis, before any treatment. To identify distinguishing TCR V-J signatures, a discovery cohort of about 95 patients was used, comprising 40 to 45 with Graves' ophthalmopathy and some 57 with stable Graves' hyperthyroidism. Prospective prediction of ophthalmopathy was tested in an independent validation cohort consisting of roughly 20 hyperthyroidism patients and around 16 patients who later progressed to ophthalmopathy. The 85 to 100 discovery patients were randomly split 7:3 into training and test sets. The study also compared thyroid tissue and blood T-cell repertoires from roughly 6 Graves' hyperthyroidism patients. After blood sampling, hyperthyroidism patients were treated with methimazole at a starting dose of 30 mg daily, and ophthalmopathy patients were treated with high-dose intravenous methylprednisolone. According to the paper, TCR Vbeta CDR3 sequencing was carried out on some 130 peripheral blood samples, which came from 40 to 45 ophthalmopathy, under 85 hyperthyroidism and roughly 17 progressor patients. Study-level results and caveats: In cross-validation, a model built on a 13 V-J signature told ophthalmopathy apart from stable hyperthyroidism with under 90% sensitivity and about 81% specificity, and in testing the same model reached 80%/75%. Most expanded thyroid clonotypes (frequency above 0.001) were also detected in blood, suggesting blood repertoires may reflect thyroid immune responses. In validation, the model predicted progression to ophthalmopathy with roughly 66% sensitivity and 72% to 85% specificity, a median of around 6.6 months before onset. Sample size was not statistically predetermined, and blinding of investigators to group allocation was not performed.

Taken from the germline V gene, the CDR1 and CDR2 loops are SGHDT and YYEEEE. V lost 0 bases and J lost 3 bases, and the count of bases not matched to a germline gene is 11. Counted from cysteine to phenylalanine, this CDR3 has 17 amino acids. The kept DNA is CDR3 alone, 51 bases in frame from the first base. Stable Graves' hyperthyroidism was defined as no progression to ophthalmopathy during 18 months of follow-up. Hyperthyroidism patients were newly diagnosed, with disease duration under 2 months, and aged 18 to 65 years. The study excluded patients with uncontrolled infections, other autoimmune diseases, pregnancy or lactation. Diagnoses relied on clinical symptoms, serum thyroxine and TRAb, thyroid ultrasound and orbital computed tomography. Ficoll-Paque density gradient centrifugation was used to isolate PBMCs from 8.5 to 10 ml of fresh peripheral blood. Total RNA was extracted using Trizol reagent, and RNA quality was assessed on an Agilent 2100 Bioanalyzer.

TCR beta CDR3 regions were amplified from RNA transcripts. The first round of RT-PCR for the TCR CDR3 was performed with the HTBI primer set and the Qiagen OneStep RT-PCR kit. Libraries were constructed in a second round of multiplex PCR, after which size selection and purification were carried out. The libraries were sequenced on an Illumina HiSeq2000 using paired-end 100 bp reads. Under the source paper's analysis protocol: Raw data were processed with SOAPnuke, discarding reads with adapters, uncalled bases, mean Phred below 15, or no exact constant-primer or identifier match. High-quality paired reads were merged with COPE v1.2.5, and unique nucleotide sequences were defined as clonotypes. MiTCR v1.1 was used to align the clonotypes against IMGT TRBV, TRBD and TRBJ reference segments. Analysis was restricted to V-J combinations with a frequency above 0.0001, which covered 99.2% of repertoires. The TCS score was defined as the ratio of F50 (clonal expansion) to E x V (chaos), calculated using BLOSUM62-based TCRdist between CDR3 peptides within each V-J. Welch's t-statistics and random forest reduced 450 to 600 V-J features to 13, which were used in a naive Bayes classifier (R e1071). TCRdb took the public reads, trimmed them with fastp at Q25, ran MiXCR for clone calling and kept in-frame beta chains. Identical CDR3 proteins give one entry, which carries the most common genes and DNA. None of the V and J calls come from the authors' own analysis; TCRdb made them. The table for this sample lists some 760,000 distinct CDR3 sequences; about 14% of them were counted only once. The biggest ten clones account for 9.5% to 13% of the sample.

The rearrangement joined TRBV5-6 to TRBJ1-1; 7 central nucleotides agree with TRBD1. Material: blood. This sequence originates from a woman under 30 with Graves' hyperthyroidism. The bases are TGTGCCAGCAGCTTGGTGGGCAGGGGGGTTTTGTACACTGAAGCTTTCTTT. Translated, this is CASSLVGRGVLYTEAFF.